This entry lists 27 T cell receptor beta chains sequenced from one sample in a study of Ad26.COV2.S vaccination and SARS-CoV-2 variants. Data came from immunoSEQ multiplex PCR; TCRdb stores just in-frame clones and leaves some out. The sample consists of 360,000 or so clones, approximately 90% of them appearing once. Noted treatment: over 15 received Ad26.COV2.S at low or high dose, single or two shots; about 5 received placebo; per-sample allocation not given. All samples were drawn on day 63, counting from the first vaccine or placebo injection. Sequenced here: peripheral blood, sampled in a trial of Ad26.COV2.S vaccine versus placebo. These receptors all stem from a person between 18 and 60 years old who received the Ad26.COV2.S COVID-19 vaccine or a placebo.

In this sample, this clone turned up a few times. V and J are TRBV28 and TRBJ2-7, with TRBD1 matching 9 bases. V shed 3 bases and J 5 bases; nucleotides not matched to a gene: 5. Germline loops: CDR1 MDHEN, CDR2 SYDVKM. The length of the CDR3 is 14 residues. The CDR3 region is CASSFGTGYDEQYF. The CDR3, as DNA: TGTGCCAGCAGTTTCGGGACAGGGTACGACGAGCAGTACTTC.

The CDR3 loop reads CASSFQGLDYTF. The CDR3 DNA is TGTGCCAGCAGTTTCCAGGGCCTTGACTACACCTTC. This sequence joins TRBV27 and TRBJ1-2; D may be TRBD1 (5 bases). CDR1 MNHEY and CDR2 SMNVEV come from the germline V gene (reference sequence). The V and J ends lost 3 bases and 10 bases respectively, with 12 bases between them. This CDR3 is built from 12 residues.

J is TRBJ2-3 and V is TRBV28, with unresolved D. Trimming removed 8 bases from V and 14 bases from J, with 23 bases in between. Germline CDR1 reads MDHEN; CDR2 reads SYDVKM. This CDR3 comprises 13 residues. CDR3 in amino acids: CASGRQFLRNWYF. In DNA, the CDR3 is TGTGCCAGCGGTAGGCAGTTTCTCCGAAATTGGTATTTT.

The gene calls are TRBV5-4 and TRBJ2-1, with TRBD1 matching over 8 bases. V shed 0 bases and J 7 bases; nucleotides not matched to a gene: 3. This CDR3 comprises 14 residues. The germline CDR1 and CDR2 sequences are SGHNT and YYREEE (reference sequence). The CDR3, as DNA: TGTGCCAGCAGCTTGGAAAACAGGGGGAATGAGCAGTTCTTC. Its translation is CASSLENRGNEQFF.

The rearrangement joins TRBV15 to TRBJ2-7; the match to TRBD1 covers 9 bases. There are 17 residues in the CDR3. Germline CDR1 is LNHNV and CDR2 is YYDKDF (reference sequence). The J segment lost 3 bases and the V segment lost 1 base, leaving 10 bases of the junction unmatched. In DNA form, the CDR3 reads TGTGCCACCAGCAGAGTACCCGGCCAGACAGGGGGCTACGAGCAGTACTTC. Its translation: CATSRVPGQTGGYEQYF. Full variable domain (rest looked up from reference TRBV15 and TRBJ2-7): DAMVIQNPRYQVTQFGKPVTLSCSQTLNHNVMYWYQQKSSQAPKLLFHYYDKDFNNEADTPDNFQSRRPNTSFCFLDIRSPGLGDTAMYLCATSRVPGQTGGYEQYFGPGTRLTVT.

This clone was picked up a small number of times. This sample also contains other DNA sequences that code for the same CDR3. The gene calls are TRBV6-4 and TRBJ2-3; possible D gene TRBD2, 6 bases. The CDR3 extends over 14 amino acids. V lost 3 bases and J lost 3, with 10 bases in between. Per the germline V gene, CDR1 is MRHNA and CDR2 is SNTAGT. The CDR3 DNA reads as TGTGCCAGCAGTGAAAGGGACTCTACAGATACGCAGTATTTT. This gives the protein CASSERDSTDTQYF.

The chain's CDR3 is CASSAGHLGNQPQHF. The CDR3 region has the DNA TGTGCCAGCAGCGCCGGGCACCTCGGCAATCAGCCCCAGCATTTT. V and J are TRBV9 and TRBJ1-5; unclear D gene. V dropped 3 bases and J dropped 2 bases, with 12 bases sitting between them. CDR1 is SGDLS, CDR2 YYNGEE, per germline. This CDR3 has 15 amino acids.

V gene TRBV2 combines with J gene TRBJ2-7; no firm D call. The germline V and J ends were trimmed by 1 base and 6 bases, with 10 bases remaining between them. The CDR3 consists of 13 residues. The germline CDR1 and CDR2 sequences are SNHLY and FYNNEI. The CDR3 bases are TGTGCCAGCAGTGAAGAGGGCGCTTCCGAGCAGTACTTC. Translated: CASSEEGASEQYF.

The gene calls are TRBV18 and TRBJ2-3; 14 bases align to TRBD2. The ends lost 1 base at V and 3 bases at J; junction bases unmatched: 0. This CDR3 has 16 residues. Germline CDR1 reads KGHSH; CDR2 reads LQKENI. CDR3 in DNA: TGTGCCAGCTCACCACGGACTAGCGGGAGGACAGATACGCAGTATTTT. Translated: CASSPRTSGRTDTQYF.

This chain links TRBV4-2 with TRBJ1-5; 9 nucleotides align to TRBD1. Germline V gene sequence: CDR1 LGHNA, CDR2 YNFKEQ. Trimming took 1 base from V and 2 from J; bases not matched to a gene: 0. The CDR3 runs to 15 residues. In DNA, the CDR3 is TGTGCCAGCAGCCAAGGGACAGGGGGCAATCAGCCCCAGCATTTT. It specifies CASSQGTGGNQPQHF.

The chain uses TRBV30 and TRBJ1-1, with a tentative D call TRBD1 (5 bases). V lost 3 bases and J 3 bases, leaving 14 bases between the germline ends. Germline CDR1 reads GTSNPN; CDR2 reads SVGIG (reference sequence). This CDR3 is 14 amino acids long. CDR3 coding DNA: TGTGCCTGGAGACCCTTCAGGGATCACACTGAAGCTTTCTTT. It yields the protein CAWRPFRDHTEAFF.

The chain combines TRBV19 with TRBJ2-3; TRBD1 aligns across 9 bases. V was clipped by 1 base and J by 3 bases; unmatched bases: 2. Per the germline V gene, CDR1 is LNHDA and CDR2 is SQIVND (reference sequence). The CDR3 has 15 residues. The CDR3 region is CASSIGDRVTDTQYF. CDR3 bases: TGTGCCAGTAGTATAGGGGACAGGGTAACAGATACGCAGTATTTT.

The rearrangement links TRBV19 to TRBJ1-1; no firm D call. V was cut by 6 bases and J by 1 base, with 9 bases left in between. This CDR3 has 13 residues. Germline CDR1 is LNHDA and CDR2 is SQIVND (reference sequence). The CDR3 sequence: CASRYNANTEAFF. The DNA for the CDR3 is TGTGCCAGTAGGTATAATGCGAACACTGAAGCTTTCTTT.

The rearrangement links TRBV7-9 to TRBJ2-7; 12 nucleotides match TRBD2. The CDR3 consists of 16 residues. The J segment lost 5 bases and the V segment lost 1 base, leaving 6 bases of the junction unmatched. Germline V gene data show CDR1 as SEHNR and CDR2 as FQNEAQ (reference sequence). The CDR3 spells CASSLGLAGVYHEQYF. CDR3 sequence (DNA): TGTGCCAGCAGCTTAGGACTAGCGGGAGTGTACCACGAGCAGTACTTC.

The chain employs TRBV27 and TRBJ2-7, with D possibly matching TRBD1 (6 bases). The V end lost 6 bases, the J end lost 2 bases, and 11 bases lay between the germline ends. CDR1 and CDR2 from the germline V gene are MNHEY and SMNVEV (reference sequence). CDR3 size: 13 residues. CDR3 protein: CASRRQGPYEQYF. The DNA for the CDR3 is TGTGCCAGCAGGCGGCAGGGGCCCTACGAGCAGTACTTC.

V and J are TRBV19 and TRBJ1-1; weak D call: TRBD1 (5 bases). In germline, CDR1 is LNHDA, CDR2 SQIVND (reference sequence). V shed 1 base and J shed 6 bases, with 12 bases lying between them. CDR3 length: 14 amino acids. The CDR3 DNA reads as TGTGCCAGTAGTATAGCAGGGAAAGTCTCTGAAGCTTTCTTT. As protein: CASSIAGKVSEAFF. The full variable domain, its missing parts supplied by reference TRBV19 and TRBJ1-1, is DGGITQSPKYLFRKEGQNVTLSCEQNLNHDAMYWYRQDPGQGLRLIYYSQIVNDFQKGDIAEGYSVSREKKESFPLTVTSAQKNPTAFYLCASSIAGKVSEAFFGQGTRLTVV.

The J gene is TRBJ1-1, the V gene TRBV27; D is possibly TRBD1 (5 bases). The CDR3 is made up of 12 amino acids. Germline V lookup: CDR1 MNHEY, CDR2 SMNVEV (reference sequence). Trimming took off 6 bases at V and 4 bases at J, with 9 bases between the two ends. The chain's CDR3 is CASRSGTTEAFF. The CDR3 bases are TGTGCCAGCAGAAGCGGGACCACTGAAGCTTTCTTT.

The chain carries TRBV7-2 and TRBJ2-1; 7 bases line up with TRBD2. The V gene end was trimmed by 4 bases and the J gene end by 6 bases; junction bases not matched to a gene: 6. The CDR3 runs 14 residues. Germline-derived CDR1 and CDR2 are SGHTA and FQGNSA. Here the CDR3 reads CASSSGLRINEQFF. In DNA form, the CDR3 reads TGTGCCAGCAGCTCGGGACTACGTATCAATGAGCAGTTCTTC.

The chain recombines TRBV27 with TRBJ2-4; 7 nucleotides agree with TRBD1. The junction had 5 bases not matched to a gene; V was cut back by 8 bases and J by 4 bases. Germline V gives CDR1 MNHEY, CDR2 SMNVEV (reference sequence). The length of the CDR3 is 13 residues. The CDR3 sequence is CASRQTGKNIQYF. The CDR3 nucleotides are TGTGCCAGCCGACAGACAGGGAAAAACATTCAGTACTTC.

The J gene is TRBJ2-5, the V gene TRBV6-2 or TRBV6-3; 7 bases match TRBD2. The V and J ends lost 4 bases and 2 bases, in that order; junction bases with no gene match: 10. Germline assignment: CDR1 MNHEY and CDR2 SVGEGT. This CDR3 has 16 amino acids. The CDR3 nucleotides read TGTGCCAGCAGTTTAAATAGCGGGCGCATACAAGAGACCCAGTACTTC. Translating it yields CASSLNSGRIQETQYF.

The chain is built from TRBV9 and TRBJ2-5; 7 bases map to TRBD2. CDR1 and CDR2 from the germline V gene are SGDLS and YYNGEE. The trim removed 4 bases at V and 1 base at J, leaving 7 bases unmatched. This CDR3 comprises 15 residues. The CDR3 region has the DNA TGTGCCAGCAGCCCCAGACTAGCCGGCCAAGAGACCCAGTACTTC. Translated, it gives CASSPRLAGQETQYF.

This clone has a single count. J is TRBJ2-3 and V is TRBV29-1, with no clear D. Germline CDR1 is SQVTM and CDR2 is ANQGSEA. V lost 5 bases to trimming and J lost 2 bases, with 11 bases between them. CDR3 size: 13 residues. CDR3 loop: CSVQSEVTDTQYF. The CDR3 bases are TGCAGCGTTCAATCAGAAGTCACAGATACGCAGTATTTT.

V usage is TRBV3-1 (or the pseudogene TRBV3-2) and J usage is TRBJ2-5, with TRBD2 matching over 9 bases. The germline V gene has CDR1 LGHDT and CDR2 YNNKEL (reference sequence). V lost 5 bases, J lost 5 bases, and 6 bases stayed unmatched. This CDR3 contains 14 residues. The CDR3 loop reads CASSLAGVEETQYF. The CDR3, as DNA: TGTGCCAGCAGCTTAGCGGGAGTGGAGGAGACCCAGTACTTC.

The chain uses TRBV5-4 and TRBJ2-2, with 9 bases aligning to TRBD1. V was pared by 4 bases and J by 8 bases, with 9 bases of the junction left unmatched. The CDR3 length is 15 residues. CDR1 and CDR2 from the germline V gene are SGHNT and YYREEE (reference sequence). CDR3 region: CASSKDGQGLGELFF. CDR3 in DNA: TGTGCCAGCAGCAAGGATGGACAGGGGTTGGGGGAGCTGTTTTTT.

The chain couples TRBV6-2 or TRBV6-3 to TRBJ1-5; D may be TRBD1 (6 bases). The germline CDR1 and CDR2 sequences are MNHEY and SVGEGT. This CDR3 is 15 amino acids long. Trimming removed 2 bases at V and 6 bases at J, with 14 bases between. CDR3 in amino acids: CASSYARGGGQPQHF. CDR3 sequence (DNA): TGTGCCAGCAGTTACGCCAGGGGAGGAGGTCAGCCCCAGCATTTT.

This clone occurred once. The chain couples TRBV5-4 to TRBJ2-3; weak D call: TRBD2 (5 bases). Germline CDR1 SGHNT, CDR2 YYREEE (reference sequence). Deletions cut 4 bases from V and 2 bases from J, with 23 bases between. This CDR3 has 18 residues. The CDR3 sequence: CASSGRGYNKEHTDTQYF. The CDR3 DNA reads as TGTGCCAGCAGCGGGAGAGGATACAACAAAGAACACACAGATACGCAGTATTTT.

The chain is built from TRBV3-1 (or the pseudogene TRBV3-2) and TRBJ2-1; no clear D gene. V dropped 0 bases and J dropped 4 bases, with 10 bases sitting between them. Germline V CDR1 and CDR2: LGHDT, YNNKEL (reference sequence). This CDR3 is built from 15 residues. The CDR3 sequence is CASSQDMTRYNEQFF. The CDR3 DNA follows: TGTGCCAGCAGCCAAGATATGACTCGATACAATGAGCAGTTCTTC.